This entry lists 24 T cell receptor beta chains sequenced from one sample in a study of intratumoral heterogeneity in liver cancer. The protocol was immunoSEQ multiplex PCR, while the TCRdb copy is restricted to in-frame clones and leaves out a portion. The repertoire holds roughly 3,600 clones, roughly 45% seen once, with 26% in the top ten. Tumour samples came from separate, distinct regions of the hepatocellular carcinoma nodule. Sequenced material: tumor tissue, taken before any cancer treatment. The receptor source for this set is a man between 65 and 85 years old with hepatocellular carcinoma.

The V call is TRBV6-5, the J call TRBJ2-2; D not certain. Trimming pared 6 bases from V and 4 bases from J, leaving 9 bases between. The CDR3 is 13 amino acids. Looked up from germline, CDR1 is MNHEY and CDR2 is SVGAGI. The CDR3 DNA sequence: TGTGCCAGCAGCCGGATCCGCACCGGGGAGCTGTTTTTT. As protein: CASSRIRTGELFF.

The rearrangement links TRBV7-3 to TRBJ2-3, with 8 bases lining up with TRBD1. CDR1 is SGHTA, CDR2 FQGTGA, per germline. There are 15 residues in the CDR3. V trimming: 0 bases; J trimming: 6 bases; junction bases outside the gene matches: 5. CDR3 in DNA: TGTGCCAGCAGCTTAACGCAGGGGGCCGGGGATACGCAGTATTTT. Translated: CASSLTQGAGDTQYF.

This clone showed up just a few times. The V gene is TRBV13, the J gene TRBJ2-7, with a possible D match to TRBD2 (6 bases). Between the trimmed V and J ends, which lost 0 bases and 6 bases, there was a span of 9 bases. The CDR3 is made up of 13 amino acids. CDR1 and CDR2 (germline): PRHDT, FYEKMQ (reference sequence). The CDR3 region is CASSLGEGFEQYF. The CDR3 bases are TGTGCCAGCAGCTTAGGGGAGGGGTTCGAGCAGTACTTC.

V and J are TRBV10-3 and TRBJ1-3; no clear D gene. The germline V gene has CDR1 ENHRY and CDR2 SYGVKD. The CDR3 is made up of 18 amino acids. V lost 5 bases and J 1 base, leaving 21 bases between the germline ends. CDR3: CAISSTLIGQGSGNTIYF. CDR3 bases: TGTGCCATCAGTTCAACGTTAATTGGCCAAGGATCTGGAAACACCATATATTTT.

The genes are TRBV27 and TRBJ1-6; D not resolved. Looked up from germline, CDR1 is MNHEY and CDR2 is SMNVEV (reference sequence). The CDR3 covers 17 residues. V was trimmed by 3 bases and J by 0 bases, leaving 12 bases between them. The CDR3 coding sequence is TGTGCCAGCAGTTTCGACCCTATGGGCTCCTATAATTCACCCCTCCACTTT. Translation: CASSFDPMGSYNSPLHF.

The sample holds a few counts of this clone. V usage is TRBV18 and J usage is TRBJ1-1, with unresolved D. The length of the CDR3 is 11 residues. V lost 2 bases and J lost 8, with 6 bases in between. Germline V CDR1 and CDR2: KGHSH, LQKENI. The CDR3 reads CASSPADEAFF. Written as DNA, the CDR3 is TGTGCCAGCTCACCAGCAGACGAAGCTTTCTTT.

The chain carries TRBV18 and TRBJ2-3; D is possibly TRBD1 or TRBD2 (5 bases each). Looked up from germline, CDR1 is KGHSH and CDR2 is LQKENI. The V end was cut by 3 bases, the J end by 2 bases, with 12 bases between. The CDR3 runs 15 residues. DNA for the CDR3: TGTGCCAGCTCACCGAGGGTGGGGACCACAGATACGCAGTATTTT. Its translation: CASSPRVGTTDTQYF.

This clone is classed as medium-sized. The chain couples TRBV29-1 to TRBJ1-4; D uncertain. CDR3 size: 11 residues. The V end lost 5 bases, the J end lost 8 bases, and 9 bases lay between the germline ends. Germline V gives CDR1 SQVTM, CDR2 ANQGSEA. The CDR3 DNA reads as TGCAGCGTTCCCTGGGGAGAAAAACTGTTTTTT. Translation: CSVPWGEKLFF.

V is TRBV10-3 and J is TRBJ1-5, with TRBD1 identical over 9 bases. Looked up from germline, CDR1 is ENHRY and CDR2 is SYGVKD. CDR3 length: 13 amino acids. V lost 6 bases, J lost 5 bases, and 2 bases stayed unmatched. In DNA form, the CDR3 reads TGTGCCATCAGACAGGGGGCGGATCAGCCCCAGCATTTT. Its translation: CAIRQGADQPQHF.

The gene calls are TRBV4-3 and TRBJ2-2; 7 bases are shared with TRBD1. V shed 5 bases and J 5 bases; nucleotides not matched to a gene: 8. Germline V lookup: CDR1 LGHNA, CDR2 YSLEER. The CDR3 consists of 15 residues. The CDR3 is CASSNRDRRTGELFF. DNA of the CDR3: TGCGCCAGCAGCAACCGGGACAGAAGGACCGGGGAGCTGTTTTTT.

This chain joins TRBV28 and TRBJ1-3, with D hard to call. The V gene's germline CDR1 is MDHEN and CDR2 SYDVKM. V was clipped by 8 bases and J by 4 bases, with 15 bases between them. The CDR3 covers 14 residues. CDR3 nucleotide sequence: TGTGCCAGCGGAACCGCCTCCTGGGGAAACACCATATATTTT. It specifies CASGTASWGNTIYF.

This clone was seen a few times. This rearrangement joins TRBV4-2 to TRBJ2-5; D call uncertain. V lost 1 base and J lost 1, with 4 bases in between. This CDR3 comprises 13 residues. Germline values: CDR1 LGHNA, CDR2 YNFKEQ. CDR3 nucleotide sequence: TGTGCCAGCAGCCAAGGAATCCAAGAGACCCAGTACTTC. Protein sequence: CASSQGIQETQYF.

The V gene is TRBV7-2, the J gene TRBJ1-3; unclear D gene. The CDR3 runs to 14 residues. Germline CDR1 SGHTA, CDR2 FQGNSA. Trimming took off 5 bases at V and 4 bases at J, with 12 bases between the two ends. The chain's CDR3 is CASSPRSGGNTIYF. The CDR3 DNA reads as TGTGCCAGCAGCCCCCGGTCGGGCGGAAACACCATATATTTT.

This clone occurred a few times. The chain is built from TRBV21-1 and TRBJ2-1; the table's D call TRBD2 went unverified against the DNA. TRBV21-1 constitutes a pseudogene. There are 15 residues in the CDR3. The CDR3 protein is CASSKPAAQTNEQFF. The DNA of the CDR3 is TGTGCCAGCAGCAAGCCTGCGGCCCAAACAAATGAGCAGTTCTTC.

The J gene is TRBJ2-3, the V gene TRBV29-1, with 10 bases identical to TRBD2. CDR1 and CDR2 (germline): SQVTM, ANQGSEA. The CDR3 is 14 amino acids. V lost 6 bases, J lost 3 bases, and 6 bases stayed unmatched. The CDR3 is CSVSRAGGTDTQYF. CDR3 DNA: TGCAGCGTCTCTAGAGCGGGGGGGACAGATACGCAGTATTTT.

The chain is built from TRBV4-3 and TRBJ2-1, with 8 positions matching TRBD2. This CDR3 is built from 15 residues. Germline CDR1 is LGHNA and CDR2 is YSLEER. Trimming removed 0 bases from V and 5 bases from J; junction bases left unmatched: 3. CDR3 protein: CASSQDWRGDNEQFF. The CDR3 DNA follows: TGCGCCAGCAGCCAAGATTGGCGGGGGGACAATGAGCAGTTCTTC.

The chain recombines TRBV27 with TRBJ1-5; D perhaps matches TRBD1 (5 bases). The CDR3 extends over 10 amino acids. Germline-derived CDR1 and CDR2 are MNHEY and SMNVEV (reference sequence). The germline V and J ends were trimmed by 11 bases and 10 bases, with 12 bases remaining between them. CDR3 nucleotides: TGTGCCTGGAGGGGCGGACCCCAGCATTTT. Amino acids: CAWRGGPQHF.

The chain uses TRBV5-4 and TRBJ2-5; 9 nucleotides agree with TRBD2. The germline gives CDR1 SGHNT, CDR2 YYREEE (reference sequence). The ends lost 5 bases at V and 5 bases at J; junction bases unmatched: 7. This CDR3 is built from 14 residues. As DNA, the CDR3 is TGTGCCAGCAGTTCGGCGGGGGGGCGGGAGACCCAGTACTTC. Its protein product is CASSSAGGRETQYF.

This clone was recorded a few times. The chain combines TRBV28 with TRBJ2-5; 13 nucleotides align to TRBD2. Germline CDR1 MDHEN, CDR2 SYDVKM. V was clipped by 5 bases and J by 6 bases; unmatched bases: 6. This CDR3 has 15 residues. The CDR3 spells CASSLTSGGAKTQYF. The DNA for the CDR3 is TGTGCCAGCAGTCTTACTAGCGGGGGGGCGAAGACCCAGTACTTC. Full variable domain (rest looked up from reference TRBV28 and TRBJ2-5): DVKVTQSSRYLVKRTGEKVFLECVQDMDHENMFWYRQDPGLGLRLIYFSYDVKMKEKGDIPEGYSVSREKKERFSLILESASTNQTSMYLCASSLTSGGAKTQYFGPGTRLLVL.

This clone was detected a few times. This CDR3 is CASSLVSWEQYF. In DNA form, the CDR3 reads TGTGCCAGCAGCTTAGTGTCGTGGGAGCAGTACTTC. The chain employs TRBV7-9 and TRBJ2-7, with no clear D. CDR3 length equals 12 residues. Germline CDR1 SEHNR, CDR2 FQNEAQ (reference sequence). Trimming took off 1 base at V and 7 bases at J, with 8 bases between the two ends.

The chain recombines TRBV6-5 with TRBJ1-6; D is perhaps TRBD1 (6 bases). Looked up from germline, CDR1 is MNHEY and CDR2 is SVGAGI. The CDR3 runs to 16 residues. The V end lost 1 base, the J end lost 6 bases, and 13 bases lay between the germline ends. The CDR3 is CASSYYKTGANSPLHF. In DNA form, the CDR3 reads TGTGCCAGCAGTTACTATAAGACAGGAGCTAATTCACCCCTCCACTTT.

The gene calls are TRBV5-5 and TRBJ1-2, with 7 nucleotides matching TRBD1. The CDR3 has 15 residues. Germline V gene lookup returns CDR1 SGHKS and CDR2 YYEKEE (reference sequence). After removal of 4 bases from V and 0 bases from J, the junction contained 6 bases not matched to a gene. CDR3 loop: CASSLRDSPNYGYTF. CDR3 DNA sequence: TGTGCCAGCAGCCTCCGGGACAGTCCTAACTATGGCTACACCTTC.

This clone counts as large. V is TRBV7-9 and J is TRBJ2-7, with 9 bases matching TRBD1. CDR1 and CDR2 from the germline V gene are SEHNR and FQNEAQ (reference sequence). V gave up 5 bases and J gave up 4 bases; unmatched junction bases: 3. The CDR3 covers 13 residues. Here the CDR3 DNA reads TGTGCCAGCAGCCCGGGACAGGGTTACGAGCAGTACTTC. Its translation: CASSPGQGYEQYF.

The sample holds one count of this clone. The chain carries TRBV28 and TRBJ1-6, with D possibly being TRBD1 (6 bases). The CDR3 loop spans 17 amino acids. Germline V gives CDR1 MDHEN, CDR2 SYDVKM. Trimming cost V 4 bases and J 5 bases, with 18 bases left between them. The CDR3 sequence is CASSWTETTKNNSPLHF. The CDR3 region has the DNA TGTGCCAGCAGTTGGACAGAAACCACGAAAAATAATTCACCCCTCCACTTT.